This T cell receptor (beta chain) was documented in a study of response to subunit inactivated influenza vaccine. Germline V lookup: CDR1 ENHRY, CDR2 SYGVKD. The J segment lost 4 bases and the V segment lost 9 bases, leaving 12 bases of the junction unmatched. The length of the CDR3 is 17 residues. Via MiXCR, TCRdb re-called the RT-PCR reads, giving one row per CDR3 protein. The profile shows roughly 650,000 distinct CDR3 sequences, approximately 14% of them singletons. The gene calls are TRBV10-3 and TRBJ2-5; TRBD2 matches at 15 bases. The receptor comes from a middle-aged man who received an inactivated influenza vaccine. The sequencing used PBMCs from blood, collected 11 to 12 days after vaccination. This CDR3 reads CAIRAGLAGGPAETQYF. The CDR3 nucleotides are TGTGCCATTAGGGCCGGACTAGCGGGAGGGCCGGCAGAGACCCAGTACTTC.